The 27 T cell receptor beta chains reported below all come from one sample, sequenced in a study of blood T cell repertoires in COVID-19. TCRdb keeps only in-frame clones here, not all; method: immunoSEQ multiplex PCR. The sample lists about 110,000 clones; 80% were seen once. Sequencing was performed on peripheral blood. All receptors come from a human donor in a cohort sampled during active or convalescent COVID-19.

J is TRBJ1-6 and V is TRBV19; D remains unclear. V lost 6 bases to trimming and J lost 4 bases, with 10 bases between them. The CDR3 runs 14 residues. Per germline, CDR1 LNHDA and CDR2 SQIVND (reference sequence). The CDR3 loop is CASSPGLYNSPLHF. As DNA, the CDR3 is TGTGCCAGTAGCCCAGGTCTTTATAATTCACCCCTCCACTTT.

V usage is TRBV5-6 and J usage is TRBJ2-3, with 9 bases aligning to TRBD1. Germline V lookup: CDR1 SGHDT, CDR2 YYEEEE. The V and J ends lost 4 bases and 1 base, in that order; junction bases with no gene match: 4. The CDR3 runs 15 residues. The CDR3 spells CASSLRTGGTDTQYF. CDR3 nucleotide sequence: TGTGCCAGCAGCCTGCGGACAGGGGGCACAGATACGCAGTATTTT.

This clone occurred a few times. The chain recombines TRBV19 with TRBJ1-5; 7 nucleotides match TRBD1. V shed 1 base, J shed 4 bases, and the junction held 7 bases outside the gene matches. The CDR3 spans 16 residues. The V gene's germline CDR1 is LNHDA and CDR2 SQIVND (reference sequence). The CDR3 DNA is TGTGCCAGTAGTATAGGGGTGGGCAGGGGGAATCAGCCCCAGCATTTT. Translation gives CASSIGVGRGNQPQHF.

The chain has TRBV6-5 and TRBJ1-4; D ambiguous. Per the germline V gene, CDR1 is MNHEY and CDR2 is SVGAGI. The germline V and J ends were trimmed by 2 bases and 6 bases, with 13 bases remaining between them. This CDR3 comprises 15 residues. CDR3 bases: TGTGCCAGCAGTTACGGGCAGGCCCCTCATGAAAAACTGTTTTTT. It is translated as CASSYGQAPHEKLFF.

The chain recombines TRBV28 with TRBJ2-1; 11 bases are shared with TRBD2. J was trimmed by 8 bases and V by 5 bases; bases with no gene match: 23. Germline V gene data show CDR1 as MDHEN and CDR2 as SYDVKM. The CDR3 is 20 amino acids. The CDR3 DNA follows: TGTGCCAGCAGTATTAGTCCGGGACTAGCGGTTCTTTTGGGGGGGGATGAGCAGTTCTTC. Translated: CASSISPGLAVLLGGDEQFF.

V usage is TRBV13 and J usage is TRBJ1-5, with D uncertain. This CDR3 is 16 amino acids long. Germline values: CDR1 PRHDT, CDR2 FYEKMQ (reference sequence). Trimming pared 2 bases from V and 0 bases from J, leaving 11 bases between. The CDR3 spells CASSLSGPYSNQPQHF. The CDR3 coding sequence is TGTGCCAGCAGCTTAAGCGGGCCTTATAGCAATCAGCCCCAGCATTTT.

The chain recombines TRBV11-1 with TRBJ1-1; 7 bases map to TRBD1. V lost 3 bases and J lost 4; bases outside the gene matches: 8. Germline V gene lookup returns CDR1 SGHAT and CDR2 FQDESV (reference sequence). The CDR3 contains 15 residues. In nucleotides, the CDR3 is TGTGCCAGCAGCTTCCGGGACAGAATATTCACTGAAGCTTTCTTT. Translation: CASSFRDRIFTEAFF.

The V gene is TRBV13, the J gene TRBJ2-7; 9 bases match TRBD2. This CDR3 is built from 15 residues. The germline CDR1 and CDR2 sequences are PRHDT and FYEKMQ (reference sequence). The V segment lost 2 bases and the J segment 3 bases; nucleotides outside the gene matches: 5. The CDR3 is CASSLISGGNYEQYF. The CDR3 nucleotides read TGTGCCAGCAGCTTAATTAGCGGGGGAAACTACGAGCAGTACTTC.

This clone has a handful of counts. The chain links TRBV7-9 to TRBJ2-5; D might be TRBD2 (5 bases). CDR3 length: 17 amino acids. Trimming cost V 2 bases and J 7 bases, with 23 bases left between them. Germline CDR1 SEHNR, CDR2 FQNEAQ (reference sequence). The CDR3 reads CASSLNFAGMATGTQYF. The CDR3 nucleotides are TGTGCCAGCAGCTTAAACTTCGCCGGGATGGCCACTGGGACCCAGTACTTC.

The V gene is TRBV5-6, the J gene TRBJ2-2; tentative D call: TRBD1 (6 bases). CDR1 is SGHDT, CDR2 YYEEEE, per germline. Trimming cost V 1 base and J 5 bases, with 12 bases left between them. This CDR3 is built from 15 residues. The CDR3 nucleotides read TGTGCCAGCAGCTTGTGGGGGCCTGCGACCGGGGAGCTGTTTTTT. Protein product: CASSLWGPATGELFF.

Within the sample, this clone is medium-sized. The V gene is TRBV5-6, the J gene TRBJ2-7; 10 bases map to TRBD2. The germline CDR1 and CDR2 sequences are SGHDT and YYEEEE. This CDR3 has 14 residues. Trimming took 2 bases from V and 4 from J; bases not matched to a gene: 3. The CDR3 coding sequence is TGTGCCAGCAGCTTAGGACTAGCGGAGTACGAGCAGTACTTC. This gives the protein CASSLGLAEYEQYF.

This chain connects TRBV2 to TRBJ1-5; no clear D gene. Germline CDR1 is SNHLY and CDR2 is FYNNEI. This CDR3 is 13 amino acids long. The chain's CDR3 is CGFQDYSNQPQHF. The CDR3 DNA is TGTGGATTCCAGGATTATAGCAATCAGCCCCAGCATTTT. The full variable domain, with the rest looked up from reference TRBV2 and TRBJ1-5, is EPEVTQTPSHQVTQMGQEVILRCVPISNHLYFYWYRQILGQKVEFLVSFYNNEISEKSEIFDDQFSVERPDGSNFTLKIRSTKLEDSAMYFCGFQDYSNQPQHFGDGTRLSIL.

CDR3 sequence: CASSFASGQGSETQYF. CDR3 DNA: TGTGCCAGCAGCTTTGCCTCGGGACAGGGGTCAGAGACCCAGTACTTC. The chain employs TRBV7-9 and TRBJ2-5; 10 bases match TRBD1. Germline V gives CDR1 SEHNR, CDR2 FQNEAQ (reference sequence). This CDR3 has 16 residues. The V segment lost 3 bases and the J segment 4 bases; nucleotides outside the gene matches: 8.

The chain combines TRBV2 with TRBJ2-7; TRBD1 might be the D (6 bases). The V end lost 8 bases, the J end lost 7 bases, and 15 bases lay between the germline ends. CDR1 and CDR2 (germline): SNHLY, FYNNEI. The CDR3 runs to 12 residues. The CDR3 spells CASPKGDGEQYF. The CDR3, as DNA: TGTGCCAGCCCCAAGGGGGATGGGGAGCAGTACTTC.

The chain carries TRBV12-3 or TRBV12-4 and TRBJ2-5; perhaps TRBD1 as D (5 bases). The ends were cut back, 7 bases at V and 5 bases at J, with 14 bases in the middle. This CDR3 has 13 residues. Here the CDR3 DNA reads TGTGCCAGCAACCGACAGAATAGGGAGACCCAGTACTTC. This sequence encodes CASNRQNRETQYF.

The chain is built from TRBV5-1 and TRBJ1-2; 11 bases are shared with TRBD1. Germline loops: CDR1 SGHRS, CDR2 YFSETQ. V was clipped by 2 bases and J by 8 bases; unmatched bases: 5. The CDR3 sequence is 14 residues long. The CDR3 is CASSFGQGARGYTF. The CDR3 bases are TGCGCCAGCAGCTTCGGACAGGGGGCGCGGGGCTACACCTTC.

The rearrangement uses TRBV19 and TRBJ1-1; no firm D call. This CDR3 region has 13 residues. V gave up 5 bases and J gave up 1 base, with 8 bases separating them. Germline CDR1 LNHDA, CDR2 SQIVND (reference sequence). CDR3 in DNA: TGTGCCAGTAGTGCTTACACGAACACTGAAGCTTTCTTT. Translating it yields CASSAYTNTEAFF.

CDR3 sequence reads: CASRGRVNTGELFF. The DNA of the CDR3 is TGTGCCAGCCGTGGCAGGGTGAACACCGGGGAGCTGTTTTTT. This chain uses TRBV9 with TRBJ2-2; D is perhaps TRBD1 (5 bases). V was shortened by 7 bases and J by 1 base, with 11 bases between the two germline ends. There are 14 residues in the CDR3. Per the germline V gene, CDR1 is SGDLS and CDR2 is YYNGEE.

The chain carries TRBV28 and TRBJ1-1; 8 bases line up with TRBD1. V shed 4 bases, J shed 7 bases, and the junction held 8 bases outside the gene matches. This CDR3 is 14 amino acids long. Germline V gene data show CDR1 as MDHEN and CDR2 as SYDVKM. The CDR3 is CASSWAGGSGEAFF. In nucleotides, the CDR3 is TGTGCCAGCAGTTGGGCAGGGGGCAGTGGTGAAGCTTTCTTT.

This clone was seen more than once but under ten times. CDR3 nucleotides: TGTGCCAGCAGCCCGACACAGGGGGCAGTCTATAATTCACCCCTCCACTTT. Residues: CASSPTQGAVYNSPLHF. The chain employs TRBV3-1 (or the pseudogene TRBV3-2) and TRBJ1-6; 9 bases are shared with TRBD1. After removal of 4 bases from V and 3 bases from J, the junction contained 7 bases not matched to a gene. There are 17 residues in the CDR3. CDR1 and CDR2 (germline): LGHDT, YNNKEL (reference sequence).

CDR3 region: CASSQGGRGETQYF. In DNA form, the CDR3 reads TGTGCCAGCAGCCAGGGCGGCAGGGGGGAGACCCAGTACTTC. The chain carries TRBV7-2 and TRBJ2-5, with 7 bases aligning to TRBD1. With V trimmed by 5 bases and J by 5 bases, 8 bases remained unmatched. The V gene's germline CDR1 is SGHTA and CDR2 FQGNSA. The CDR3 totals 14 residues.

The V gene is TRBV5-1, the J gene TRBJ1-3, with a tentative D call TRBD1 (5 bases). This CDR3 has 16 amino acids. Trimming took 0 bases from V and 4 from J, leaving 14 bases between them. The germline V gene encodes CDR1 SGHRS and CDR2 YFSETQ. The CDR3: CASSLVGFGGGNTIYF. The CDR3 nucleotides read TGCGCCAGCAGCTTGGTTGGCTTCGGGGGAGGAAACACCATATATTTT.

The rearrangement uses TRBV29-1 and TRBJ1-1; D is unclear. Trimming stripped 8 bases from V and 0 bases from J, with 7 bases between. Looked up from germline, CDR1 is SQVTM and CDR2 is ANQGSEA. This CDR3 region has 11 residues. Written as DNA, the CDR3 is TGCAGCTCTGTGTTGAACACTGAAGCTTTCTTT. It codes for CSSVLNTEAFF.

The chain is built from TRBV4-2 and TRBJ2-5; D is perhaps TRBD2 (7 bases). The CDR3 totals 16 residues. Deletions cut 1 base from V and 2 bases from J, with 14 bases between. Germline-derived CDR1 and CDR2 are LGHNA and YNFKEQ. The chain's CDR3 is CASSQAGGGSQETQYF. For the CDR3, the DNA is TGTGCCAGCAGCCAAGCGGGCGGGGGCTCACAAGAGACCCAGTACTTC.

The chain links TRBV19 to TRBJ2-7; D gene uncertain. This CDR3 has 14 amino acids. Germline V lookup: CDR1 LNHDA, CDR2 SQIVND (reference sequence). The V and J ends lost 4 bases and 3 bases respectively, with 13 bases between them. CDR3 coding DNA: TGTGCCAGTAGTAATAGCCCCTGGTTCTACGAGCAGTACTTC. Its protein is CASSNSPWFYEQYF.

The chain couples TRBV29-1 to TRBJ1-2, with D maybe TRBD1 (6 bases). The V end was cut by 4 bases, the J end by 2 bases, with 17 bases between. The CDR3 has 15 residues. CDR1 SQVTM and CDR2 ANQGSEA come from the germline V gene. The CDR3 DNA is TGCAGCGTTGTCGGGGGAGGGGGGAAGAACTATGGCTACACCTTC. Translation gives CSVVGGGGKNYGYTF.

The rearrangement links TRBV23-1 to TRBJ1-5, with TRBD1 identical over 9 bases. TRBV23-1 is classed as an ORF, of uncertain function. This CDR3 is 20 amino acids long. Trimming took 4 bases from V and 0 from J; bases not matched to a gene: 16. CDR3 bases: TGCGCCAGCAGTCCTCCTAGGAGGGACAGGGAGGTGGATAGCAATCAGCCCCAGCATTTT. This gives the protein CASSPPRRDREVDSNQPQHF.